The clone carrying this T cell receptor (beta chain) was picked up many times. The data were obtained in a study of T-cell reconstitution after alpha-beta-depleted transplantation in children. The CDR3 spans 12 residues. V was pared by 9 bases and J by 1 base, with 9 bases between. Per germline, CDR1 KGHSH and CDR2 LQKENI. Unique molecular identifiers were used to barcode this TCRbeta library. One entry per CDR3 protein, called by TCRdb with MiXCR from the PCR reads. Of 83,000 or so distinct CDR3 sequences listed, 7% to 9% are singletons. Sequenced here: PBMCs from the stem cell graft donor, sampled from the stem cell graft. The receptor was isolated from a human donor who donated a stem cell graft to a child with congenital amegakaryocytic thrombocytopenia. This chain joins TRBV18 and TRBJ1-1; tentative D call: TRBD1 (5 bases). CDR3 sequence (DNA): TGTGCCAGTTACGGGGGGAACACTGAAGCTTTCTTT. This encodes CASYGGNTEAFF.